This passage covers 16 T cell receptor beta chains from one sample sequenced in a study of blood T cell repertoires in COVID-19 (dated by TCRdb to the early 2020s). Libraries were made using the immunoSEQ multiplex PCR assay. TCRdb mirrors the immuneACCESS table, restricted to in-frame sequences. Some clones are absent from its copies; in checked studies, under half trace to an unresolved V gene, and the reason for the others is unknown. The sample yields under 200,000 clones; under 90% were counted once. 2% to 2.5% of the sample is taken by the ten largest. Sequences were obtained from peripheral blood. Receptor source: a woman older than 75 with acute or convalescent COVID-19.

The chain carries TRBV6-5 and TRBJ1-4; 8 bases are a match to TRBD1. V lost 5 bases, J lost 8 bases, and 4 bases stayed unmatched. This CDR3 contains 13 residues. The V gene's germline CDR1 is MNHEY and CDR2 SVGAGI. The CDR3 spells CASSRRDREKLFF. Written as DNA, the CDR3 is TGTGCCAGCAGTCGACGGGACAGGGAAAAACTGTTTTTT.

This clone was seen once. The chain links TRBV7-9 to TRBJ2-7, with 8 bases lining up with TRBD2. After removal of 6 bases from V and 4 bases from J, the junction contained 11 bases not matched to a gene. The CDR3 length is 15 residues. Looked up from germline, CDR1 is SEHNR and CDR2 is FQNEAQ (reference sequence). The CDR3 nucleotides are TGTGCCAGCAGACACGGGGGGGCGTTATTGTACGAGCAGTACTTC. Amino acids: CASRHGGALLYEQYF.

The rearrangement uses TRBV3-1 (or the pseudogene TRBV3-2) and TRBJ2-7, with D perhaps TRBD2 (6 bases). The CDR3 sequence is 14 residues long. From germline, CDR1 is LGHDT and CDR2 YNNKEL (reference sequence). The V gene lost 4 bases and the J gene lost 5 bases, with 15 bases spanning the gap. This CDR3 is CASSPPTRRNEQYF. In nucleotides, the CDR3 is TGTGCCAGCAGCCCCCCGACTAGACGTAACGAGCAGTACTTC.

This chain links TRBV7-3 with TRBJ2-2; 11 positions agree with TRBD1. CDR1 SGHTA and CDR2 FQGTGA come from the germline V gene. This CDR3 contains 16 residues. The V and J ends lost 5 bases and 4 bases, in that order; junction bases with no gene match: 6. CDR3 in amino acids: CASSLDRGPSTGELFF. The CDR3 bases are TGTGCCAGCAGCCTGGACAGGGGGCCCAGCACCGGGGAGCTGTTTTTT.

The chain has TRBV5-5 and TRBJ2-7, with D possibly TRBD2 on 6 matching bases. Germline V CDR1 and CDR2: SGHKS, YYEKEE (reference sequence). V lost 2 bases to trimming and J lost 0 bases, with 12 bases between them. There are 15 residues in the CDR3. The CDR3 spells CASSFSGVSSYEQYF. The DNA for the CDR3 is TGTGCCAGCAGCTTCTCGGGGGTGAGCTCCTACGAGCAGTACTTC.

V usage is TRBV7-9 and J usage is TRBJ1-2; 8 positions agree with TRBD1. The length of the CDR3 is 14 residues. The V and J ends lost 9 bases and 8 bases, in that order; junction bases with no gene match: 14. Germline CDR1 is SEHNR and CDR2 is FQNEAQ (reference sequence). This CDR3 reads CARSTLDRGQGYTF. The CDR3 DNA follows: TGTGCCAGAAGCACTCTCGACAGGGGTCAAGGCTACACCTTC. The full variable domain, completed using reference TRBV7-9 and TRBJ1-2, is DTGVSQNPRHKITKRGQNVTFRCDPISEHNRLYWYRQTLGQGPEFLTYFQNEAQLEKSRLLSDRFSAERPKGSFSTLEIQRTEQGDSAMYLCARSTLDRGQGYTFGSGTRLTVV.

The chain couples TRBV7-6 to TRBJ2-2, with a tentative D call TRBD2 (6 bases). The germline CDR1 and CDR2 sequences are SGHVS and FNYEAQ. The CDR3 spans 14 residues. V dropped 5 bases and J dropped 5 bases, with 12 bases sitting between them. The CDR3 sequence: CASSPGLPTGELFF. Here the CDR3 DNA reads TGTGCCAGCAGCCCGGGACTTCCGACCGGGGAGCTGTTTTTT.

The chain has TRBV9 and TRBJ2-1, with a tentative D call TRBD1 (6 bases). Germline V lookup: CDR1 SGDLS, CDR2 YYNGEE. This CDR3 is 16 amino acids long. Trimming cost V 4 bases and J 4 bases, with 18 bases left between them. CDR3 sequence (DNA): TGTGCCAGCAGCCCCTTTGGGTCAGGGGTGTACAATGAGCAGTTCTTC. This translates into CASSPFGSGVYNEQFF. Full variable domain (missing parts from reference TRBV9 and TRBJ2-1): DSGVTQTPKHLITATGQRVTLRCSPRSGDLSVYWYQQSLDQGLQFLIQYYNGEERAKGNILERFSAQQFPDLHSELNLSSLELGDSALYFCASSPFGSGVYNEQFFGPGTRLTVL.

This clone was counted between two and nine times. CDR3 protein: CASRPSIYGAPSGEAFF. Here the CDR3 DNA reads TGTGCCAGCAGACCTTCGATCTATGGGGCGCCGTCTGGGGAAGCTTTCTTT. This rearrangement joins TRBV11-2 to TRBJ1-1; D is perhaps TRBD1 (5 bases). CDR3 size: 17 residues. V was trimmed by 6 bases and J by 8 bases, leaving 28 bases between them. The germline V gene encodes CDR1 SGHAT and CDR2 FQNNGV.

CDR3 bases: TGTGCCAGCAAAAGGCTAGCGGGGGGAGTGACAGATACGCAGTATTTT. This codes for CASKRLAGGVTDTQYF. The V call is TRBV2, the J call TRBJ2-3; TRBD2 aligns across 11 bases. CDR3 length: 16 residues. V gave up 7 bases and J gave up 3 bases; unmatched junction bases: 9. CDR1 is SNHLY, CDR2 FYNNEI, per germline.

Here the CDR3 reads CASSPGQGYGYTF. In DNA form, the CDR3 reads TGTGCCAGCTCACCGGGACAGGGGTATGGCTACACCTTC. The chain uses TRBV18 and TRBJ1-2; the match to TRBD1 covers 10 bases. Germline V gene sequence: CDR1 KGHSH, CDR2 LQKENI. The CDR3 runs 13 residues. Trimming removed 3 bases from V and 5 bases from J; junction bases left unmatched: 0.

This clone was observed a few times. The chain employs TRBV6-6 and TRBJ1-2; 7 nucleotides agree with TRBD1. CDR1 is MNHNY and CDR2 is SVGAGI in the germline V gene (reference sequence). The junction had 7 bases not matched to a gene; V was cut back by 2 bases and J by 4 bases. The CDR3 runs 15 residues. CDR3 coding DNA: TGTGCCAGCAGTTACGGGGGGACAGCTCCCTATGGCTACACCTTC. As protein: CASSYGGTAPYGYTF.

The table lists this clone with a few counts. The rearrangement uses TRBV5-1 and TRBJ1-6, with 8 bases matching TRBD1. The length of the CDR3 is 15 residues. Germline assignment: CDR1 SGHRS and CDR2 YFSETQ. V was pared by 4 bases and J by 7 bases, with 7 bases of the junction left unmatched. The CDR3 DNA reads TGCGCCAGCAGCATAGGGACAGGCGAGAATTCACCCCTCCACTTT. Translated: CASSIGTGENSPLHF.

The rearrangement joins TRBV20-1 to TRBJ2-2; a weak D match, TRBD2 (5 bases). The CDR3 has 14 residues. Trimming pared 3 bases from V and 0 bases from J, leaving 8 bases between. The V gene's germline CDR1 is DFQATT and CDR2 SNEGSKA (reference sequence). In nucleotides, the CDR3 is TGCAGTGCTAGTCGGGGAGCGAACACCGGGGAGCTGTTTTTT. Amino acid sequence: CSASRGANTGELFF.

The V and J genes are TRBV30 and TRBJ1-4; the match to TRBD1 covers 7 bases. V lost 1 base, J lost 8 bases, and 10 bases stayed unmatched. Germline assignment: CDR1 GTSNPN and CDR2 SVGIG (reference sequence). The CDR3 runs to 15 residues. The CDR3 region is CAWSGSRGVREKLFF. The CDR3, as DNA: TGTGCCTGGAGTGGGAGCAGGGGGGTCCGCGAAAAACTGTTTTTT.

This sequence joins TRBV7-2 and TRBJ2-7, with TRBD1 matching over 7 bases. The CDR3 has 14 residues. With V trimmed by 5 bases and J by 2 bases, 6 bases remained unmatched. CDR1 is SGHTA, CDR2 FQGNSA, per germline. The CDR3 is CASSPRTGTYEQYF. The DNA of the CDR3 is TGTGCCAGCAGCCCTAGGACAGGAACCTACGAGCAGTACTTC.